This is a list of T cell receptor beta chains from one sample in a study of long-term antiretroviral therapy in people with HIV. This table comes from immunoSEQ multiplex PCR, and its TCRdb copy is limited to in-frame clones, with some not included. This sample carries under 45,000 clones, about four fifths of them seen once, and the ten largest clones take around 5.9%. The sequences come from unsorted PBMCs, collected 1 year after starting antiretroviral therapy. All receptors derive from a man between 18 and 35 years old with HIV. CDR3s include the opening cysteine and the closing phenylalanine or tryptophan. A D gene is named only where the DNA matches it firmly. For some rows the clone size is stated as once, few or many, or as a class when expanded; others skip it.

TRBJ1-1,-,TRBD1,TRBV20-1,TGCAGTGCGACGGACAGGGATCCTTTCTTT,CSATDRDPFF
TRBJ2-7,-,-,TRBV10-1,TGCGCCAGCAGTGAGAAGCCGGGCTCCAGCTCCTACGAGCAGTACTTC,CASSEKPGSSSYEQYF
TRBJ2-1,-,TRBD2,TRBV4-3,TGCGCCAGCAGCCAAGACGGGACTATAAACAATGAGCAGTTCTTC,CASSQDGTINNEQFF
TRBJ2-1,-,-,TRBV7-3,TGTGCCAGCAGCTTACACCAGGCTACCTCCTACAATGAGCAGTTCTTC,CASSLHQATSYNEQFF
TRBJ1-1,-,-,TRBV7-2,TGTGCCAGCAGCCTTCGCCTACAGGGAGTGAACACTGAAGCTTTCTTT,CASSLRLQGVNTEAFF
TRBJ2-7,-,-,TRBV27,TGTGCCAGCAGTTTCAGTGTTGGTCCCTACGAGCAGTACTTC,CASSFSVGPYEQYF
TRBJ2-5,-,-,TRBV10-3,TGTGCCATCAGTAGGGACGTCCAAGAGACCCAGTACTTC,CAISRDVQETQYF
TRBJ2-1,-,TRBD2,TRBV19,TGTGCCAGTAGTATAGTGTTGGAGCGGGAGGGCCTCAATGAGCAGTTCTTC,CASSIVLEREGLNEQFF
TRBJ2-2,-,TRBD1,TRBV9,TGTGCCAGCACACAGGGGCTGCTGAACACCGGGGAGCTGTTTTTT,CASTQGLLNTGELFF
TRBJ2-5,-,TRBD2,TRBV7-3,TGTGCCAGCAGCTTAGCGGGAGGGCCGAGGGAGACCCAGTACTTC,CASSLAGGPRETQYF
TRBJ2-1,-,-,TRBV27,TGTGCCAGCAGTTTGGAGGGGGGGGCATACAATGAGCAGTTCTTC,CASSLEGGAYNEQFF
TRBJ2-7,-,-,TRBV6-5,TGTGCCAGCAGTTACTCGAGATATTGGAACGAGCAGTACTTC,CASSYSRYWNEQYF
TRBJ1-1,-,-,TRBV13,TGTGCCAGCAGCTTACAAACAGCACGTGAAGCTTTCTTT,CASSLQTAREAFF
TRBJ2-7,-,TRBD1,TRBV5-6,TGTGCCAGCAGCTTATTGACGGGACAGGGGTCCTACGAGCAGTACTTC,CASSLLTGQGSYEQYF
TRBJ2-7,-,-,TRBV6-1,TGTGCCAGCAGTGAAGACATGATGCTCTACGAGCAGTACTTC,CASSEDMMLYEQYF
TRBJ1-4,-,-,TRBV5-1,TGCGCCAGCACCATTCTAGGGGCCGGGAATGAAAAACTGTTTTTT,CASTILGAGNEKLFF
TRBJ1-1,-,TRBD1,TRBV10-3,TGTGCCATCAGTGATCCCGGGACAGGGTCTTTTACTGAAGCTTTCTTT,CAISDPGTGSFTEAFF
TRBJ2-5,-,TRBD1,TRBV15,TGTGCCACCAGCAGGGACAGGGGGTTCCAAGAGACCCAGTACTTC,CATSRDRGFQETQYF
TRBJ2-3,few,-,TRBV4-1,TGCGCCAGCAGCCAAGAACGGACTGCCAATACGCAGTATTTT,CASSQERTANTQYF
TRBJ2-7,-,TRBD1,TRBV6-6,TGTGCCAGCAGTTACGGCGGACAGGGCTACGAGCAGTACTTC,CASSYGGQGYEQYF
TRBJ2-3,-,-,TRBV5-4,TGTGCCAGCAGCTTGACAGGGAGGTCAAGCACAGATACGCAGTATTTT,CASSLTGRSSTDTQYF
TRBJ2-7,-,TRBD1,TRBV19,TGTGCCAGTAGTCTGAGGGGGACAGGACCCTACGAGCAGTACTTC,CASSLRGTGPYEQYF
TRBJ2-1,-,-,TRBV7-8,TGTGCCAGCAGCTTAGTTCTTGGAGGAGAGCAGTTCTTC,CASSLVLGGEQFF
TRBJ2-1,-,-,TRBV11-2,TGTGCCAGCAGCCTCTACGACAAGCACAATGAGCAGTTCTTC,CASSLYDKHNEQFF
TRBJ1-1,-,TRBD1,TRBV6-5,TGTGCCGCTACCGAGACAGGGAAGTTTGAAGCTTTCTTT,CAATETGKFEAFF
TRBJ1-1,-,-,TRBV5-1,TGCGCCAGCAGCTTGCGATCTGAGAACACTGAAGCTTTCTTT,CASSLRSENTEAFF
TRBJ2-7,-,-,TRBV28,TGTGCCAGCAGTCTCTCAAAAGGGGAGATCTACGAGCAGTACTTC,CASSLSKGEIYEQYF
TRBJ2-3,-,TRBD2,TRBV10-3,TGTGCCATCAGTGATAGCGGGAGCACAGATACGCAGTATTTT,CAISDSGSTDTQYF
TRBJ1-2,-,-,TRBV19,TGTGCCAGCGCCGATGACAGTGAAGACTATGGCTACACCTTC,CASADDSEDYGYTF
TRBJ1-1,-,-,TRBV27,TGTGCCAGCAGTCAATTCATAGGTGACCAGGCTTTCTTT,CASSQFIGDQAFF
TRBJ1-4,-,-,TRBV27,TGTGCCAGCAGTTCTTACAGGAATTCACCAACTAATGAAAAACTGTTTTTT,CASSSYRNSPTNEKLFF
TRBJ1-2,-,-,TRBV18,TGTGCCAGCTCACCACCGCCAGAGAACTATGGCTACACCTTC,CASSPPPENYGYTF
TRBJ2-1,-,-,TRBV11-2,TGTGCCAGCAGCTTCGCCCACGGGGTCCCCTACAATGAGCAGTTCTTC,CASSFAHGVPYNEQFF
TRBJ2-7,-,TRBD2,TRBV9,TGTGCCAGCAGCGTAGAAGGGACTAGCGGGAGGGACGAGCAGTACTTC,CASSVEGTSGRDEQYF
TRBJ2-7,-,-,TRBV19,TGTGCCAGTAGTACAGGAGCCGGTGGATACGAGCAGTACTTC,CASSTGAGGYEQYF
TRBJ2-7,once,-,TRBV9,TGTGCCAGCAGCGTGGGCGGGGAGAGGCAGTACTTC,CASSVGGERQYF
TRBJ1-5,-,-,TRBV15,TGTGCCACCAGCAGAGATAAGGCGGTGGGCAATCAGCCCCAGCATTTT,CATSRDKAVGNQPQHF
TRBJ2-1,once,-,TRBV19,TGTGCCAGTAGTGCTAATCTCATAGCGGTAAATGAGCAGTTCTTC,CASSANLIAVNEQFF
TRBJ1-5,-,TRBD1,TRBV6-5,TGTGCCAGCGGACAGGGCCTCTCTAATCAGCCCCAGCATTTT,CASGQGLSNQPQHF
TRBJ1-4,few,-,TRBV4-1,TGCGCCAGCAGCCCAATGGTAACTAATGAAAAACTGTTTTTT,CASSPMVTNEKLFF
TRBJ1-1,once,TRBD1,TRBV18,TGTGCCAGCTCACAGACAGGGGCTAACACTGAAGCTTTCTTT,CASSQTGANTEAFF
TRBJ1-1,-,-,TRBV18,TGTGCCAGCTCACCACCGGACTCCCACTACCCCAGAGACACTGAAGCTTTCTTT,CASSPPDSHYPRDTEAFF
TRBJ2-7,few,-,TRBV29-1,TGCAGCGTTGAAGGTTATGGCAGCCGGTCCGAGCAGTACTTC,CSVEGYGSRSEQYF
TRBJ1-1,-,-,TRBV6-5,TGTGCCAGCGGGAACAGGGTACCGAACACTGAAGCTTTCTTT,CASGNRVPNTEAFF
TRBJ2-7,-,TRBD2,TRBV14,TGTGCCAGCAGCCCAGTACGATTTGGCGGGAGCTCCTACGAGCAGTACTTC,CASSPVRFGGSSYEQYF